These T cell receptor beta chains were read from a single sample in a study of OX40 agonist ivuxolimab in advanced cancers. The protocol was immunoSEQ multiplex PCR, while the TCRdb copy is restricted to in-frame clones and leaves out a portion. The sample lists tens of thousands of clones, approximately 85% seen once, with about 31% in the top ten. Specimen: CD4+ or CD8+ T cells sorted from blood, collected in a trial of the OX40 agonist ivuxolimab. These receptors all come from an adult with an advanced solid tumor such as melanoma, head and neck, liver or kidney cancer. Both conserved end residues are part of each CDR3. Fields, in order: V gene, J gene, CDR3 protein.

>TRBV27|TRBJ2-5
CASSPSGGDLDLETQYF
>TRBV28|TRBJ2-2
CASNRGGFTGELFF
>TRBV29-1|TRBJ1-2
CSVDPTGGNGYTF
>TRBV2|TRBJ1-4
CASMLTDPPSWEKLFF
>TRBV9|TRBJ2-7
CASSASGRSEQYF
>TRBV7-1|TRBJ2-7
CASSFRDSSYEQYF
>TRBV29-1|TRBJ2-1
CSADDRGSYEQFF
>TRBV5-6|TRBJ1-2
CASSRGGYGYTF
>TRBV7-6|TRBJ2-7
CASSPDRGYGEQYF
>TRBV2|TRBJ2-1
CASNPSGGNEQFF
>TRBV7-9|TRBJ2-3
CASSLNRPTDTQYF
>TRBV7-9|TRBJ1-6
CASSLPAYNSPLHF
>TRBV13|TRBJ1-1
CASSLGQGSTEAFF
>TRBV5-4|TRBJ2-1
CASSLAGGAGEQFF
>TRBV15|TRBJ2-5
CATSRAGETQETQYF
>TRBV5-6|TRBJ1-5
CASSPGGQSHQPQHF
>TRBV10-3|TRBJ2-1
CAISGGTVPYNEQFF
>TRBV11-3|TRBJ1-2
CASSLESGTGLNYGYTF
>TRBV10-3|TRBJ1-2
CAIGSGGLHYGYTF
>TRBV6-1|TRBJ2-2
CASSVAGRELFF
>TRBV15|TRBJ2-5
CATSRPMEGGQYF
>TRBV27|TRBJ2-2
CASSLRTGELFF
>TRBV4-1|TRBJ2-2
CASSQVLGANTGELFF
>TRBV9|TRBJ2-3
CASSVLEGAGADTQYF
>TRBV7-9|TRBJ1-4
CASVGSATNEKLFF
>TRBV10-2|TRBJ2-3
CASSATSGPTDTQYF
>TRBV4-1|TRBJ1-4
CASSQVGEKLFF
>TRBV30|TRBJ2-2
CAWMGATGELFF
>TRBV6-1|TRBJ2-7
CASNHREGGYEQYF
>TRBV4-1|TRBJ2-7
CASSQAGTASYEQYF
>TRBV7-3|TRBJ2-5
CASSLSPGGPGTQYF
>TRBV25-1|TRBJ2-5
CASGREQETQYF
>TRBV10-1|TRBJ2-2
CASSGLGGPGELFF
>TRBV9|TRBJ2-7
CASSQGPEYYEQYF
>TRBV6-1|TRBJ2-7
CASSGIAGGVDEQYF
>TRBV5-1|TRBJ2-3
CASRPSGGPVDTQYF
>TRBV9|TRBJ2-5
CASSTTGRVETQYF
>TRBV14|TRBJ2-7
CASSQTDRGSYEQYF
>TRBV7-8|TRBJ2-7
CASSSRRTGGSYEQYF
>TRBV9|TRBJ2-3
CASSVEDTQYF
>TRBV19|TRBJ1-6
CASSLLRDRYSPLHF
>TRBV1|TRBJ2-5
CTSSQAKGLAGEETQYF
>TRBV11-2|TRBJ1-1
CASSLSTRGTEAFF
>TRBV29-1|TRBJ1-2
CSVRSGAGYGYTF
>TRBV9|TRBJ1-2
CASSPRTDGYTF
>TRBV5-1|TRBJ2-2
CASSLRTADTGELFF
>TRBV14|TRBJ2-2
CASSQVSRYTGELFF
>TRBV11-2|TRBJ2-5
CASRGLNEQYF
>TRBV7-8|TRBJ2-2
CASSPGGAGELFF
>TRBV9|TRBJ2-3
CASSVEGQGGDTQYF
>TRBV28|TRBJ1-1
CASSLGGSTEAFF